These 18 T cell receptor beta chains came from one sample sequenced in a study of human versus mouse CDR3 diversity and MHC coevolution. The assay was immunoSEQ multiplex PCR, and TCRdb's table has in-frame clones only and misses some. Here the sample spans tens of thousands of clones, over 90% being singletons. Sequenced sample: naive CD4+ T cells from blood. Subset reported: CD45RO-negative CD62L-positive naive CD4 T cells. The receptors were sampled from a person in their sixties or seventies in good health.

The CDR3 bases are TGCGCCAGCAGTCGGGAGCGGGAGGGCCTCACAGATACGCAGTATTTT. This sequence encodes CASSREREGLTDTQYF. The chain links TRBV23-1 to TRBJ2-3; 10 nucleotides line up with TRBD2. TRBV23-1 is marked as an open reading frame, function uncertain. The CDR3 runs to 16 residues. V dropped 4 bases and J dropped 2; count of bases not matched to a gene: 6.

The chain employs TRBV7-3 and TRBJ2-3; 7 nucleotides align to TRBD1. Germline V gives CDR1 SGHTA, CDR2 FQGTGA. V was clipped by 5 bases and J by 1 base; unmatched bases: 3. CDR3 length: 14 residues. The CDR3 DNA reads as TGTGCCAGCAGCCTCGGACAGGGCACAGATACGCAGTATTTT. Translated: CASSLGQGTDTQYF.

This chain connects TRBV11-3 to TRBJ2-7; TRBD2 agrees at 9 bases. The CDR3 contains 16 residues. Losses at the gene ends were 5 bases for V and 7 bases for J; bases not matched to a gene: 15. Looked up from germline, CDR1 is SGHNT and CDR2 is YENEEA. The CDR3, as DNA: TGTGCCAGCAGCACGGAGGGGGGAGCGGGAGGCCGTGAGCAGTACTTC. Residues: CASSTEGGAGGREQYF. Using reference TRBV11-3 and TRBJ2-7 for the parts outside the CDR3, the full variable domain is EAGVVQSPRYKIIEKKQPVAFWCNPISGHNTLYWYLQNLGQGPELLIRYENEEAVDDSQLPKDRFSAERLKGVDSTLKIQPAELGDSAVYLCASSTEGGAGGREQYFGPGTRLTVT.

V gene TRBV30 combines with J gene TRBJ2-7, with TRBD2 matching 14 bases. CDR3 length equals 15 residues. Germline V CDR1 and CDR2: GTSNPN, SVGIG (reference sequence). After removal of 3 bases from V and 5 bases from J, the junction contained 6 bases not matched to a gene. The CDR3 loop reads CAWRKKGLAGDEQYF. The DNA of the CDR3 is TGTGCCTGGAGAAAAAAGGGACTAGCGGGAGACGAGCAGTACTTC.

For the CDR3, the DNA is TGTGCCAGCAGGGGACAGCTGGTCCAGCCCCAGCATTTT. Residues: CASRGQLVQPQHF. This chain uses TRBV28 with TRBJ1-5; TRBD1 matches 7 bases. The V gene end was trimmed by 6 bases and the J gene end by 7 bases; junction bases not matched to a gene: 6. Looked up from germline, CDR1 is MDHEN and CDR2 is SYDVKM. This CDR3 spans 13 amino acids.

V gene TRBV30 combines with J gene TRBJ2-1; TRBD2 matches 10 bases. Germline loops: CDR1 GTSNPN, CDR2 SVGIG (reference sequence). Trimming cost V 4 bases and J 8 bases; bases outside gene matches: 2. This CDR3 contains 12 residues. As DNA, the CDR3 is TGTGCCTGGACTAGCGGGAGCTATGAGCAGTTCTTC. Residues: CAWTSGSYEQFF.

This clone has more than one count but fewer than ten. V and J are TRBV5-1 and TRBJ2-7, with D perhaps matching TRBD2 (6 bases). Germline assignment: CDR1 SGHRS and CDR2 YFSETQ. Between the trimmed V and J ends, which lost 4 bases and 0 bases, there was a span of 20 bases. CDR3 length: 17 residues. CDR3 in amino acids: CASSEPSSEPYSYEQYF. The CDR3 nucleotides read TGCGCCAGCAGCGAGCCCTCTAGCGAACCGTACTCCTACGAGCAGTACTTC.

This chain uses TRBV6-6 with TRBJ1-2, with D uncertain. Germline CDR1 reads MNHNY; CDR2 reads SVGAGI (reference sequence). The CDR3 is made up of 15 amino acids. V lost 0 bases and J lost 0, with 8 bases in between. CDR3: CASSYSAGPNYGYTF. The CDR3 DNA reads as TGTGCCAGCAGTTACTCAGCAGGTCCTAACTATGGCTACACCTTC.

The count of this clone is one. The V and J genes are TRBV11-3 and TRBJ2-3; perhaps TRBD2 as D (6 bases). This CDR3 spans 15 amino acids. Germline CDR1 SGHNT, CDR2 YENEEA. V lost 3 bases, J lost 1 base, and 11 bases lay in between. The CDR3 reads CASSFSGVRTDTQYF. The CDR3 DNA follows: TGTGCCAGCAGCTTTTCGGGAGTCCGCACAGATACGCAGTATTTT. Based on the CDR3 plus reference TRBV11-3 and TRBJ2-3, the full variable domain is EAGVVQSPRYKIIEKKQPVAFWCNPISGHNTLYWYLQNLGQGPELLIRYENEEAVDDSQLPKDRFSAERLKGVDSTLKIQPAELGDSAVYLCASSFSGVRTDTQYFGPGTRLTVL.

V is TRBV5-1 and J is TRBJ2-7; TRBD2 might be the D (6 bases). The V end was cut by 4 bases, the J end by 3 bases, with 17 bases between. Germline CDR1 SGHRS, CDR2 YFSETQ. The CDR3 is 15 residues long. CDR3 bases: TGCGCCAGCAGCCCAAGTTCCGGGACTTTCTACGAGCAGTACTTC. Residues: CASSPSSGTFYEQYF. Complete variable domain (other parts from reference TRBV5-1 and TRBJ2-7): KAGVTQTPRYLIKTRGQQVTLSCSPISGHRSVSWYQQTPGQGLQFLFEYFSETQRNKGNFPGRFSGRQFSNSRSEMNVSTLELGDSALYLCASSPSSGTFYEQYFGPGTRLTVT.

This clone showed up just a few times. The CDR3 nucleotides read TGTGCCAGCAGTGCGACAGTAGACTCTGGAAACACCATATATTTT. Its protein product is CASSATVDSGNTIYF. This chain connects TRBV6-1 to TRBJ1-3; D possibly corresponds to TRBD1 (5 bases). The CDR3 has 15 residues. Trimming left V 4 bases short and J 0 bases short, with 10 bases between. Germline CDR1 is MNHNS and CDR2 is SASEGT.

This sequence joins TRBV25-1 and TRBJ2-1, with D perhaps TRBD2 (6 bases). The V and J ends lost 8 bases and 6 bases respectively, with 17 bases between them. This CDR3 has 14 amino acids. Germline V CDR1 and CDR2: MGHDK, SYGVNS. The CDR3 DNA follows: TGTGCCAGCCTTGGGAGGCAAGTGGGCAATGAGCAGTTCTTC. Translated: CASLGRQVGNEQFF.

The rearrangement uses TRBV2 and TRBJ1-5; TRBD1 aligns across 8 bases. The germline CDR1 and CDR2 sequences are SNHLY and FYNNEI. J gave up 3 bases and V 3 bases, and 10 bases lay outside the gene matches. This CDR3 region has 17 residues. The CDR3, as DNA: TGTGCCAGCAGTGATGTGGGCAGGGGGCTTGTCAATCAGCCCCAGCATTTT. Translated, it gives CASSDVGRGLVNQPQHF.

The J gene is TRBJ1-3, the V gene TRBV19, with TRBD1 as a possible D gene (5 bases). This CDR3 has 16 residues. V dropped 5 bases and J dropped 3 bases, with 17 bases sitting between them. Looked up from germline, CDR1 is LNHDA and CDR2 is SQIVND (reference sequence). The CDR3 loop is CASSWETRAGGNTIYF. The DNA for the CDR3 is TGTGCCAGTAGTTGGGAAACCAGGGCAGGTGGAAACACCATATATTTT.

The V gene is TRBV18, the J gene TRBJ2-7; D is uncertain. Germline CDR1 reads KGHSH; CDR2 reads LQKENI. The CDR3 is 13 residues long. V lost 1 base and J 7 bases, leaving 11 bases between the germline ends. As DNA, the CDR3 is TGTGCCAGCTCACCACTAGCCTCAGAAGAGCAGTACTTC. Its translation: CASSPLASEEQYF. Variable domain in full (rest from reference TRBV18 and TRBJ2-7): NAGVMQNPRHLVRRRGQEARLRCSPMKGHSHVYWYRQLPEEGLKFMVYLQKENIIDESGMPKERFSAEFPKEGPSILRIQQVVRGDSAAYFCASSPLASEEQYFGPGTRLTVT.

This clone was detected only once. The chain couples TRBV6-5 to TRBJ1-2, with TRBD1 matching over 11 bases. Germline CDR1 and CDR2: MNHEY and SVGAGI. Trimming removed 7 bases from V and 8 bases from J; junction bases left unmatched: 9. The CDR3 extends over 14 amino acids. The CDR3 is CASTIPGTGGGYTF. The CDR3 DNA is TGTGCCAGCACCATTCCCGGGACAGGGGGGGGCTACACCTTC.

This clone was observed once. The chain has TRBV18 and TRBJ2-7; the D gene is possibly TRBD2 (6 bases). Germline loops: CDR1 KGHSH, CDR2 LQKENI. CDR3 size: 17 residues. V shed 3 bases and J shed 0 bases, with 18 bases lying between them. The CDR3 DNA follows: TGTGCCAGCTCACCGAGAGGTTTAGCGGATAGCTCCTACGAGCAGTACTTC. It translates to CASSPRGLADSSYEQYF.

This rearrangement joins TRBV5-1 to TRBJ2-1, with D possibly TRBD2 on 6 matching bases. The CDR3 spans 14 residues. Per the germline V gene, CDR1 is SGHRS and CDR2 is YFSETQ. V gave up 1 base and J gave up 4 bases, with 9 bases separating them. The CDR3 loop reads CASSLPGTYNEQFF. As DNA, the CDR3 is TGCGCCAGCAGCTTGCCCGGGACTTACAATGAGCAGTTCTTC.